This TCR beta chain was sequenced during a study of cytomegalovirus exposure and HLA in healthy donors. Study findings and constraints: Later analysis found that TCR beta chains associated with HLA were more clonally expanded than other, equally common chains.

PCR involved 60 Vbeta and 13 Jbeta primers. The data were produced by immunoSEQ multiplex PCR, yet TCRdb's version contains in-frame clones alone and is incomplete. The sample lists roughly 100,000 clones, 77% seen once, with around 5% in the top ten. A remark on this clone: The antigen is undetermined.

Looked up from germline, CDR1 is SGHDT and CDR2 is YYEEEE. The CDR3 sequence is 13 residues long. Trimming shortened V by 0 bases and J by 7 bases, and 10 bases separated the two germline ends. Input material: PBMCs. The source is a woman between 40 and 55 years old in good health and CMV-seronegative. The rearrangement links TRBV5-6 to TRBJ2-5, with a tentative D call TRBD2 (5 bases). In DNA form, the CDR3 reads TGTGCCAGCAGCTTGGGCCGGGCGGGGACCCAGTACTTC. This codes for CASSLGRAGTQYF.